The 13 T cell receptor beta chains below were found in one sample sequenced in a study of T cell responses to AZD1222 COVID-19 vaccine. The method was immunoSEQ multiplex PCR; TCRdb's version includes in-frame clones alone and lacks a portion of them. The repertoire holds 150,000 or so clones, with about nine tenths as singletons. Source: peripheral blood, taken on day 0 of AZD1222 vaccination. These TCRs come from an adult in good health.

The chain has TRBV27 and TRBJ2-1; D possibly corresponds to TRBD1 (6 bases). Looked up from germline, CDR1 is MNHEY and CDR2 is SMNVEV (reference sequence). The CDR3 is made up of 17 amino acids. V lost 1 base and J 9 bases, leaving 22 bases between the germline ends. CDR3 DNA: TGTGCCAGCAGTTTATTGATTGGGGGCGTCCAGTCAGGTGAGCAGTTCTTC. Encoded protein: CASSLLIGGVQSGEQFF.

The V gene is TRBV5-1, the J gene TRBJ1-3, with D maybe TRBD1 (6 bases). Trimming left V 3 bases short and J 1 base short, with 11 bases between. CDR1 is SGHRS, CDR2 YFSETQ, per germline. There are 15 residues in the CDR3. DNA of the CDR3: TGCGCCAGCAGCTCCTCAGGGGAGTCTGGAAACACCATATATTTT. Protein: CASSSSGESGNTIYF.

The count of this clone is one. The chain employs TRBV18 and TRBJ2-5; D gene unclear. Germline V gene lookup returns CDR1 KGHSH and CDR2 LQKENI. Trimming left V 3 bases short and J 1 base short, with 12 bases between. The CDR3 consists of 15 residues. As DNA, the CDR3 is TGTGCCAGCTCACCGCGCGTCCCTAGCCAAGAGACCCAGTACTTC. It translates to CASSPRVPSQETQYF.

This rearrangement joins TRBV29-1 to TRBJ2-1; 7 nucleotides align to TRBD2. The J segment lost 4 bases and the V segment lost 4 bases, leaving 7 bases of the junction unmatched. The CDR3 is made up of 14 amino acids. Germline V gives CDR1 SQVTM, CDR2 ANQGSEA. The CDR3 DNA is TGCAGCGTTGCAGAGCGGGGCCCTTACAATGAGCAGTTCTTC. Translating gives CSVAERGPYNEQFF.

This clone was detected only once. The CDR3 region has the DNA TGTGCCAGCAGCACGACTAGCGGTTCCTCCTACGAGCAGTACTTC. Encoded protein: CASSTTSGSSYEQYF. The V gene is TRBV7-9, the J gene TRBJ2-7, with 9 bases fitting TRBD2. Trimming removed 5 bases from V and 0 bases from J; junction bases left unmatched: 5. The CDR3 covers 15 residues. Germline assignment: CDR1 SEHNR and CDR2 FQNEAQ (reference sequence).

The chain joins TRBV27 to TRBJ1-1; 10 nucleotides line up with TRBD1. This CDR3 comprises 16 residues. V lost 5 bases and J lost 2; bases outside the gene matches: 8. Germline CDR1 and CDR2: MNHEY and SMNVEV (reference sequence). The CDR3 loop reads CASSPRTGGINTEAFF. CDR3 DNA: TGTGCCAGCAGTCCGCGGACAGGGGGAATTAACACTGAAGCTTTCTTT.

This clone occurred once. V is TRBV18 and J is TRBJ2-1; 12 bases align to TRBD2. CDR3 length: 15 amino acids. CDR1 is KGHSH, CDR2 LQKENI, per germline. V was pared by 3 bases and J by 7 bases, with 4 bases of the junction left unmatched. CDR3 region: CASSPTSGRRNEQFF. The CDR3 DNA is TGTGCCAGCTCACCGACTAGCGGGAGACGTAATGAGCAGTTCTTC.

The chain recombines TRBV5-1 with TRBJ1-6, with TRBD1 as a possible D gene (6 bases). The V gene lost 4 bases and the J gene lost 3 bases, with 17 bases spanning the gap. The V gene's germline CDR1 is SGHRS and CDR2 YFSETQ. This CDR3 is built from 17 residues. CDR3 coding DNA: TGCGCCAGCAGCCACACACCCGAAGGGGGCTATAATTCACCCCTCCACTTT. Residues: CASSHTPEGGYNSPLHF.

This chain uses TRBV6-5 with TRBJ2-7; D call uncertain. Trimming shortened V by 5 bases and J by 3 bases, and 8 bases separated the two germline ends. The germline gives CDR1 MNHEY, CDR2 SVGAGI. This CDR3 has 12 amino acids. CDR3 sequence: CASSKVNYEQYF. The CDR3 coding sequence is TGTGCCAGCAGTAAGGTCAACTACGAGCAGTACTTC.

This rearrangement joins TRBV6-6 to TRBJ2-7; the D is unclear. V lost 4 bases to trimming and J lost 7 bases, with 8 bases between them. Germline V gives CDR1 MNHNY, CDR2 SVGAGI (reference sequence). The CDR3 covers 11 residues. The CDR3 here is CASSFSLEQYF. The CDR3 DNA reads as TGTGCCAGCAGTTTCTCCTTGGAGCAGTACTTC.

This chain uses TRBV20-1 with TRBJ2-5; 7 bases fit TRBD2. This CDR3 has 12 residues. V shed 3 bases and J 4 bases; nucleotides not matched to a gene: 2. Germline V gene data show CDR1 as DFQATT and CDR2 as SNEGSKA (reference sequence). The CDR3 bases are TGCAGTGCTAGTCCGGGAGGAGAGACCCAGTACTTC. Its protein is CSASPGGETQYF.

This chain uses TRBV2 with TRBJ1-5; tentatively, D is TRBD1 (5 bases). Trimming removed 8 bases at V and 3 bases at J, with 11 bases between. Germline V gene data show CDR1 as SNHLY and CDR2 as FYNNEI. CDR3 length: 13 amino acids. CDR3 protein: CASERDSNQPQHF. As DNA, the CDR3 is TGTGCCAGCGAACGGGACTCCAATCAGCCCCAGCATTTT.

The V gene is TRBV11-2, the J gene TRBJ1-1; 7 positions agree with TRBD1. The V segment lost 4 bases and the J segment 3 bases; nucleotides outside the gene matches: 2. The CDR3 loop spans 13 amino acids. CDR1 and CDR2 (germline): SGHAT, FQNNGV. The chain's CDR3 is CASSSTGYTEAFF. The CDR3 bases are TGTGCCAGCAGCTCGACAGGGTACACTGAAGCTTTCTTT. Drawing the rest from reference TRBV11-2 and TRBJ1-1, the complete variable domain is EAGVAQSPRYKIIEKRQSVAFWCNPISGHATLYWYQQILGQGPKLLIQFQNNGVVDDSQLPKDRFSAERLKGVDSTLKIQPAKLEDSAVYLCASSSTGYTEAFFGQGTRLTVV.